This entry concerns a single TCR beta chain. The antigen remains undetermined. Germline assignment: CDR1 SGHRS and CDR2 YFSETQ. The CDR3 runs 17 residues. V dropped 4 bases and J dropped 1 base, with 17 bases sitting between them. These data come from a study of shared clonotypes between healthy human individuals. A deep-level run was used for the assay. Using immunoSEQ multiplex PCR, the repertoire was profiled, and TCRdb retains in-frame clones only, with some absent. The sample has around 450,000 clones, 70% to 80% seen once. Notes on the study in general: Sampling involved blood alone; tissue repertoires likely differ.

The chain employs TRBV5-1 and TRBJ2-2, with D possibly being TRBD1 (6 bases). Sequencing used PBMCs. The TCR comes from a woman in her thirties or forties in good health. Some clones in this sample may be carry-over from other donors' samples. As DNA, the CDR3 is TGCGCCAGCAGCAGCCCACAGGGTAGGGGGAACACCGGGGAGCTGTTTTTT. Translation gives CASSSPQGRGNTGELFF.